This T cell receptor beta chain was captured by sequencing in a study of T-cell reconstitution after alpha-beta-depleted transplantation in children. Germline V lookup: CDR1 SQVTM, CDR2 ANQGSEA. There are 13 residues in the CDR3. V was shortened by 7 bases and J by 2 bases, with 14 bases between the two germline ends. Study-level findings and limits: At one year after transplant, newly produced T cells mostly accounted for T-cell counts and diversity. About two months after transplant, alpha-beta T cells reportedly came from several hundred expanded graft clones. There were some patients whose high TCRbeta diversity at day 60 came from surviving recipient T cells and thymic progenitors.

Only a few counts were recorded for this clonotype. Its antigen is not identified. Unique molecular identifiers were incorporated into the prepared TCRbeta library. Using its own MiXCR run on the PCR reads, TCRdb lists one record per CDR3 protein. The profile shows around 130,000 distinct CDR3 sequences, 9.7% of them singletons. J is TRBJ2-5 and V is TRBV29-1; TRBD2 is a possible D gene (5 bases). The sample was PBMCs, mostly from graft donor cells, taken 180 days after TCRalphabeta/CD19-depleted stem cell transplant. The receptor's source is a girl in the first two years of life who had a stem cell transplant for combined immunodeficiency, so the T cells may come from the graft donor. CDR3 nucleotide sequence: TGCAGCGCTGCGGGCAGGTTACAAGAGACCCAGTACTTC. Translating gives CSAAGRLQETQYF.